These 21 T cell receptor beta chains were all obtained from the same sample, sequenced in a study of blood T cells in healthy people across ages (dated by TCRdb to the mid-2010s). The library was built by means of 5' RACE. For sequencing, an Illumina HiSeq 2500 was employed. A second PCR of roughly 7 to 12 cycles was run with a J-beta primer mix and a sample-barcoded 5' primer. TCRdb handled the public reads itself, with Q25 trimming in fastp and clone calling in MiXCR, and kept productive beta chains. A single entry per CDR3 protein holds the most common genes and DNA from its merged rows. In all, the sample holds about 640,000 distinct CDR3 sequences, and about 54% of those were seen once. Approximately 40% of the sample goes to the ten largest clones. Material: blood. These receptors were taken from a man in his sixties in good health.

CDR3 protein: CASSVPSNQPQHF. CDR3 in DNA: TGTGCCAGCAGCGTCCCAAGCAATCAGCCCCAGCATTTT. The gene calls are TRBV6-6 and TRBJ1-5; D unresolved. CDR1 and CDR2 (germline): MNHNY, SVGAGI (reference sequence). The CDR3 extends over 13 amino acids. V was clipped by 6 bases and J by 1 base, with 7 bases between them.

The chain recombines TRBV20-1 with TRBJ2-1, with no clear D. The germline CDR1 and CDR2 sequences are DFQATT and SNEGSKA (reference sequence). The germline V and J ends were trimmed by 3 bases and 2 bases, with 14 bases remaining between them. The CDR3 is 15 residues long. CDR3 nucleotides: TGCAGTGCTAGGCCTCCCGGCGTCACCTACAATGAGCAGTTCTTC. Its protein product is CSARPPGVTYNEQFF.

This chain joins TRBV5-6 and TRBJ2-3; 8 bases are a match to TRBD1. This CDR3 region has 15 residues. Germline V gene sequence: CDR1 SGHDT, CDR2 YYEEEE. After removal of 1 base from V and 6 bases from J, the junction contained 7 bases not matched to a gene. The CDR3 here is CASSLSGTGVDTQYF. CDR3 in DNA: TGTGCCAGCAGCTTGTCTGGGACAGGTGTCGATACGCAGTATTTT.

V is TRBV15 and J is TRBJ2-1; D unresolved. Germline V lookup: CDR1 LNHNV, CDR2 YYDKDF (reference sequence). V gave up 5 bases and J gave up 6 bases, with 11 bases separating them. The CDR3 extends over 13 amino acids. The CDR3 region has the DNA TGTGCCACCAGCGGTAACCGAGGCAATGAGCAGTTCTTC. It codes for CATSGNRGNEQFF. Complete variable domain (other parts from reference TRBV15 and TRBJ2-1): DAMVIQNPRYQVTQFGKPVTLSCSQTLNHNVMYWYQQKSSQAPKLLFHYYDKDFNNEADTPDNFQSRRPNTSFCFLDIRSPGLGDTAMYLCATSGNRGNEQFFGPGTRLTVL.

In this sample, this clonotype turned up once. The V and J genes are TRBV21-1 and TRBJ2-4; whether TRBD1, the table's D call, matches the DNA was not checked. TRBV21-1 is assigned pseudogene status. The CDR3 totals 18 residues. The CDR3 nucleotides are TGTGCCAGCAGCAAATTTAGCGGACAGGGTATAACCAAAAACATTCAGTACTTC. Translating it yields CASSKFSGQGITKNIQYF.

The V call is TRBV3-1, the J call TRBJ2-7; the D call may be TRBD1 or TRBD2 (5 bases each). Germline loops: CDR1 LGHDT, CDR2 YNNKEL (reference sequence). The CDR3 loop spans 15 amino acids. The ends were cut back, 4 bases at V and 0 bases at J, with 13 bases in the middle. CDR3 residues: CASSRGTRSSYEQYF. The CDR3 nucleotides read TGTGCCAGCAGCCGAGGGACCCGCAGCTCCTACGAGCAGTACTTC.

The chain is built from TRBV18 and TRBJ2-3; D perhaps matches TRBD1 (5 bases). Trimming pared 1 base from V and 6 bases from J, leaving 11 bases between. Germline CDR1 KGHSH, CDR2 LQKENI. The CDR3 spans 14 residues. The CDR3 DNA follows: TGTGCCAGCTCACCACGCAGGGAATGGGATACGCAGTATTTT. Amino acids: CASSPRREWDTQYF.

This chain joins TRBV5-1 and TRBJ2-5, with D unresolved. Germline V gene lookup returns CDR1 SGHRS and CDR2 YFSETQ. Trimming removed 3 bases from V and 3 bases from J, with 12 bases in between. The CDR3 loop spans 14 amino acids. The CDR3 sequence: CASSSGPRKETQYF. In DNA form, the CDR3 reads TGCGCCAGCAGCTCTGGACCCCGGAAAGAGACCCAGTACTTC. The variable domain in full, completed from reference TRBV5-1 and TRBJ2-5, reads KAGVTQTPRYLIKTRGQQVTLSCSPISGHRSVSWYQQTPGQGLQFLFEYFSETQRNKGNFPGRFSGRQFSNSRSEMNVSTLELGDSALYLCASSSGPRKETQYFGPGTRLLVL.

The sample holds a few counts of this clonotype. This CDR3 is CSAELAGVYNEQFF. In nucleotides, the CDR3 is TGCAGCGCCGAGCTAGCGGGGGTGTACAATGAGCAGTTCTTC. This chain joins TRBV29-1 and TRBJ2-1; 10 bases are shared with TRBD2. Germline CDR1 is SQVTM and CDR2 is ANQGSEA. CDR3 length: 14 amino acids. J gave up 4 bases and V 7 bases, and 7 bases lay outside the gene matches.

The chain joins TRBV20-1 to TRBJ2-5; possible D gene TRBD1, 6 bases. In germline, CDR1 is DFQATT, CDR2 SNEGSKA (reference sequence). This CDR3 region has 12 residues. Trimming cost V 5 bases and J 1 base, with 8 bases left between them. CDR3 DNA sequence: TGCAGTGCTCCGACAGGCCAAGAGACCCAGTACTTC. It translates to CSAPTGQETQYF.

This clonotype showed up just once. The V gene is TRBV25-1, the J gene TRBJ1-6; weak D call: TRBD1 (6 bases). This CDR3 region has 16 residues. The V and J ends lost 6 bases and 9 bases respectively, with 21 bases between them. Germline values: CDR1 MGHDK, CDR2 SYGVNS. CDR3 in amino acids: CASREQGAGNGSPLHF. The CDR3 DNA reads TGTGCCAGCAGAGAACAGGGAGCAGGCAATGGTTCACCCCTCCACTTT.

This chain links TRBV7-6 with TRBJ1-4, with D perhaps TRBD1 (5 bases). This CDR3 has 15 residues. V was trimmed by 2 bases and J by 7 bases, leaving 14 bases between them. The germline CDR1 and CDR2 sequences are SGHVS and FNYEAQ. The CDR3 bases are TGTGCCAGCAGCTTAATCCAGGGAGGTGGTGAAAAACTGTTTTTT. Its translation is CASSLIQGGGEKLFF. The full variable domain, completed using reference TRBV7-6 and TRBJ1-4, is GAGVSQSPRYKVTKRGQDVALRCDPISGHVSLYWYRQALGQGPEFLTYFNYEAQQDKSGLPNDRFSAERPEGSISTLTIQRTEQRDSAMYRCASSLIQGGGEKLFFGSGTQLSVL.

The gene calls are TRBV7-9 and TRBJ2-6; D gene ambiguous. This CDR3 comprises 15 residues. Trimming left V 5 bases short and J 0 bases short, with 8 bases between. Germline-derived CDR1 and CDR2 are SEHNR and FQNEAQ (reference sequence). In DNA, the CDR3 is TGTGCCAGCAGCGCCCCAAGCTCTGGGGCCAACGTCCTGACTTTC. It codes for CASSAPSSGANVLTF.

V is TRBV7-2 and J is TRBJ1-5; D not certain. CDR3 size: 13 residues. Germline V lookup: CDR1 SGHTA, CDR2 FQGNSA. Deletions cut 4 bases from V and 3 bases from J, with 7 bases between. This chain's CDR3 is CASSSGNNQPQHF. CDR3 nucleotides: TGTGCCAGCAGCTCGGGGAACAATCAGCCCCAGCATTTT.

This clonotype has only one observation. The chain uses TRBV11-2 and TRBJ1-1; a weak D match, TRBD1 (5 bases). Germline CDR1 is SGHAT and CDR2 is FQNNGV. The V and J ends lost 5 bases and 0 bases respectively, with 22 bases between them. The CDR3 length is 18 residues. DNA for the CDR3: TGTGCCAGCAGCCGTACCGGGACTTGGGGAAGCATGAACACTGAAGCTTTCTTT. Its protein product is CASSRTGTWGSMNTEAFF.

The chain carries TRBV7-9 and TRBJ2-3; TRBD1 aligns across 7 bases. Trimming took 6 bases from V and 2 from J; bases not matched to a gene: 11. This CDR3 spans 16 amino acids. Germline V lookup: CDR1 SEHNR, CDR2 FQNEAQ (reference sequence). CDR3 nucleotides: TGTGCCAGCAGATACGGGACAGCCGAATTCACAGATACGCAGTATTTT. It specifies CASRYGTAEFTDTQYF.

In this sample, this clonotype turned up many times. CDR3 sequence: CSARTMTGNTEAFF. The DNA of the CDR3 is TGCAGTGCTAGAACTATGACAGGGAACACTGAAGCTTTCTTT. This chain uses TRBV20-1 with TRBJ1-1; TRBD1 is a possible D gene (6 bases). The CDR3 runs 14 residues. With 2 bases removed from V and 1 base from J, the gap between germline ends came to 11 bases. Per the germline V gene, CDR1 is DFQATT and CDR2 is SNEGSKA (reference sequence).

V usage is TRBV3-1 and J usage is TRBJ2-7; 10 bases are a match to TRBD1. Trimming cost V 7 bases and J 1 base; bases outside gene matches: 7. The germline gives CDR1 LGHDT, CDR2 YNNKEL (reference sequence). There are 15 residues in the CDR3. CDR3 amino acids: CASNPGTGVSYEQYF. CDR3 nucleotide sequence: TGTGCCAGCAACCCTGGGACAGGGGTATCCTACGAGCAGTACTTC.

There are a few counts of this clonotype. The chain is built from TRBV3-1 and TRBJ1-2, with a possible D match to TRBD1 (5 bases). Trimming pared 0 bases from V and 7 bases from J, leaving 9 bases between. This CDR3 contains 13 residues. Germline lookup yields CDR1 LGHDT and CDR2 YNNKEL (reference sequence). This CDR3 is CASSQESGFGYTF. The CDR3 DNA reads TGTGCCAGCAGCCAAGAATCAGGGTTTGGCTACACCTTC.

This clonotype was counted a few times. The chain couples TRBV4-2 to TRBJ2-6; 7 nucleotides align to TRBD2. CDR3 length equals 12 residues. Trimming cost V 2 bases and J 17 bases; bases outside gene matches: 6. Germline V gene sequence: CDR1 LGHNA, CDR2 YNFKEQ. DNA of the CDR3: TGTGCCAGCAGCCAATCGACTAGCTTGGTGACTTTC. Encoded protein: CASSQSTSLVTF.

This clonotype was picked up one time. The rearrangement links TRBV7-9 to TRBJ2-5; possible D gene TRBD1, 5 bases. V was trimmed by 4 bases and J by 12 bases, leaving 12 bases between them. The V gene's germline CDR1 is SEHNR and CDR2 FQNEAQ (reference sequence). This CDR3 is 11 amino acids long. In nucleotides, the CDR3 is TGTGCCAGCAGCTCAGGGCCTCGGGAGTACTTC. Amino acid sequence: CASSSGPREYF.